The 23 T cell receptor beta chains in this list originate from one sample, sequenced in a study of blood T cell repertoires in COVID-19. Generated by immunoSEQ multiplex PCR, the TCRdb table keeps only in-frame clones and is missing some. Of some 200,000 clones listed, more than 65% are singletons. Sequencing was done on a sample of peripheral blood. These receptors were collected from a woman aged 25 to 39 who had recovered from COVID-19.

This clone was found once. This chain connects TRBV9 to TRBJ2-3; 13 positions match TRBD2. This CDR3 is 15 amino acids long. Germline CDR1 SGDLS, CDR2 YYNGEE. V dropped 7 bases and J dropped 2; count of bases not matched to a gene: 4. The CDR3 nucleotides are TGTGCCAGCGGAGGGACTAGCGGGACCACAGATACGCAGTATTTT. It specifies CASGGTSGTTDTQYF.

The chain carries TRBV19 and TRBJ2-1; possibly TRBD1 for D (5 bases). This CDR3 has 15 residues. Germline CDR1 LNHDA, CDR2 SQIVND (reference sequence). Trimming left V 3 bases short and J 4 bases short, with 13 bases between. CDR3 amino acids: CASSIPAQGYNEQFF. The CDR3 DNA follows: TGTGCCAGTAGTATTCCGGCTCAGGGATACAATGAGCAGTTCTTC.

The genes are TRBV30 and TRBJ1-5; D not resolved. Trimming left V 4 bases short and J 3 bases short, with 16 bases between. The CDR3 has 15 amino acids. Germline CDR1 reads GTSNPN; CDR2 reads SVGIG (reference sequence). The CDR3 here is CAWTPRRNINQPQHF. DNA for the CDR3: TGTGCCTGGACCCCCCGCAGGAATATCAATCAGCCCCAGCATTTT.

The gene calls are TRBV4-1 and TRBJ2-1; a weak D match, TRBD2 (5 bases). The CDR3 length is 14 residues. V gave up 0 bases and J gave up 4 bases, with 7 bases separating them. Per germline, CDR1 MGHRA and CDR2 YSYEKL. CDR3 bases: TGCGCCAGCAGCCAAGATGGACTTTACAATGAGCAGTTCTTC. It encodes CASSQDGLYNEQFF.

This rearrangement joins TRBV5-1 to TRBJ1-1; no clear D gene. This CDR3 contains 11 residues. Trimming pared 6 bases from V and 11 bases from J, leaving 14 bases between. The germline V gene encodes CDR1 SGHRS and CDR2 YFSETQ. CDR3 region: CASNWGGWAFF. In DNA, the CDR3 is TGCGCCAGCAATTGGGGAGGCTGGGCTTTCTTT.

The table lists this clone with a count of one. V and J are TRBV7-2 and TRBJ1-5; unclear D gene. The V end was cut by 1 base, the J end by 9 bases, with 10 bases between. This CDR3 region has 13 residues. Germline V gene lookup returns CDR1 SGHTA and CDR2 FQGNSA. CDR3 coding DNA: TGTGCCAGCAGCTTAGACAGACCCCCGCCCCAGCATTTT. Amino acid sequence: CASSLDRPPPQHF.

The CDR3 spells CASSLMGADTGELFF. The CDR3 DNA reads TGCGCCAGCAGCTTGATGGGGGCGGACACCGGGGAGCTGTTTTTT. This sequence joins TRBV5-1 and TRBJ2-2, with a weak D call TRBD1 (6 bases). Germline-derived CDR1 and CDR2 are SGHRS and YFSETQ. This CDR3 contains 15 residues. V lost 1 base and J 3 bases, leaving 10 bases between the germline ends.

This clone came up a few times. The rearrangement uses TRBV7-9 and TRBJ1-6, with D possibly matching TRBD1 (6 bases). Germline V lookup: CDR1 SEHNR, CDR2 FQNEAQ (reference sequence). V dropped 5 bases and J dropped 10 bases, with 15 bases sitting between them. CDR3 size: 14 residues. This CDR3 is CASSPGTTGSPLHF. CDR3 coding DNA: TGTGCCAGCAGCCCTGGGACAACGGGGTCACCCCTCCACTTT.

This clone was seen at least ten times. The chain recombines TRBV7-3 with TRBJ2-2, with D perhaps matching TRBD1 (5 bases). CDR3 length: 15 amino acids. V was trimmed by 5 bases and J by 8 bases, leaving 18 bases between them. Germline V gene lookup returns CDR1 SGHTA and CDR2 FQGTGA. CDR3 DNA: TGTGCCAGCAGCATTCAGGGTCCCGCGGATGGGGAGCTGTTTTTT. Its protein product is CASSIQGPADGELFF.

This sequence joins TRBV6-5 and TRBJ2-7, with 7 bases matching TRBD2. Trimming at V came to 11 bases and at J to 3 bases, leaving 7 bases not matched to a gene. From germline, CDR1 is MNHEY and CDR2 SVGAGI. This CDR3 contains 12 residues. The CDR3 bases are TGTGCCTGCGGGGGAAATAGCTACGAGCAGTACTTC. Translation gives CACGGNSYEQYF.

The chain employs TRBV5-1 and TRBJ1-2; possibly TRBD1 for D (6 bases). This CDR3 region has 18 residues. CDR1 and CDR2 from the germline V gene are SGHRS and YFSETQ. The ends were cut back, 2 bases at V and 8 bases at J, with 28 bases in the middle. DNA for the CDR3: TGCGCCAGCAGCTTCTTTATGTCTGGGACAAAGGCCTTCGACGGCTACACCTTC. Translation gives CASSFFMSGTKAFDGYTF.

CDR3 sequence: CASSPAYSTGELFF. DNA of the CDR3: TGTGCCAGCAGCCCAGCATACAGCACCGGGGAGCTGTTTTTT. The chain recombines TRBV11-2 with TRBJ2-2; D gene ambiguous. From germline, CDR1 is SGHAT and CDR2 FQNNGV. V lost 5 bases, J lost 4 bases, and 11 bases lay in between. CDR3 length: 14 residues.

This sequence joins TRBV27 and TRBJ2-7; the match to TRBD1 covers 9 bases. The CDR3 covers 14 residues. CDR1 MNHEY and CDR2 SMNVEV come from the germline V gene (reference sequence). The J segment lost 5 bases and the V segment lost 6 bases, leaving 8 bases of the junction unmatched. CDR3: CASSVGTGKNEQYF. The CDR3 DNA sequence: TGTGCCAGCAGCGTCGGGACAGGGAAAAACGAGCAGTACTTC.

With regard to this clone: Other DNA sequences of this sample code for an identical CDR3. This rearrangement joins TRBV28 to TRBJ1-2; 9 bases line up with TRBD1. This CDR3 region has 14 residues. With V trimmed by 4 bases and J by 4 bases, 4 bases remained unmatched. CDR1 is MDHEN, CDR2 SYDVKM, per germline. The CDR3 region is CASSSGQGSYGYTF. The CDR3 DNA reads TGTGCCAGCAGTTCCGGACAGGGGAGCTATGGCTACACCTTC.

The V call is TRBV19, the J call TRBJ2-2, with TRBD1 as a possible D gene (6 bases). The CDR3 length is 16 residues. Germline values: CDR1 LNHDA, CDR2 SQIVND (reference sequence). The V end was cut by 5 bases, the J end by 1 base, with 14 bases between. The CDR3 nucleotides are TGTGCCAGTAGTTCCCCACAGGGTTTGAACACCGGGGAGCTGTTTTTT. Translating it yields CASSSPQGLNTGELFF.

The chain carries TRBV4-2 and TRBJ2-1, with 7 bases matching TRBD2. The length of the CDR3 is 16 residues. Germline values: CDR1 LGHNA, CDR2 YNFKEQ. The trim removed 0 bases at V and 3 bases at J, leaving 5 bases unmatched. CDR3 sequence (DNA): TGTGCCAGCAGCCAAGATTCTGGCGGGAGCTACAATGAGCAGTTCTTC. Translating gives CASSQDSGGSYNEQFF.

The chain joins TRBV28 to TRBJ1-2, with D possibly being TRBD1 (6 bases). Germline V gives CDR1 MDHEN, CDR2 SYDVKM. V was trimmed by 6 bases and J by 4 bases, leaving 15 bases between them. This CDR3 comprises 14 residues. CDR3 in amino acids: CASRQGSIIYGYTF. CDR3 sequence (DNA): TGTGCCAGCAGGCAGGGGAGCATCATCTATGGCTACACCTTC.

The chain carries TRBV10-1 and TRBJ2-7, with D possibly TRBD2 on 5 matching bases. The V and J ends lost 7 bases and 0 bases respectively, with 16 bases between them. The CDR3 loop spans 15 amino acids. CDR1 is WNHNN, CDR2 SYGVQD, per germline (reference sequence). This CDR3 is CASTLRSRGSYEQYF. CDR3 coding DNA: TGCGCCAGCACCCTTCGTAGTCGGGGCTCCTACGAGCAGTACTTC.

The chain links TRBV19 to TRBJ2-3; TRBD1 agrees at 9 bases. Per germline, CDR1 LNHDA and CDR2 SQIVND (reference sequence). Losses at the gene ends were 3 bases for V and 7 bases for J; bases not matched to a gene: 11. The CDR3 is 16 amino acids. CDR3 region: CASSIGTGGAGNTQYF. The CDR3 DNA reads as TGTGCCAGTAGTATTGGCACAGGGGGCGCAGGGAATACGCAGTATTTT.

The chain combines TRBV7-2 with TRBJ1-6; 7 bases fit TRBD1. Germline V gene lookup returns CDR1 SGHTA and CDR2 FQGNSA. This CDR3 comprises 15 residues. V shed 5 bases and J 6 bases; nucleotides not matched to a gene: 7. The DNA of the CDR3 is TGTGCCAGCAGCCCACAGGGGTTGGGTAATTCACCCCTCCACTTT. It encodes CASSPQGLGNSPLHF.

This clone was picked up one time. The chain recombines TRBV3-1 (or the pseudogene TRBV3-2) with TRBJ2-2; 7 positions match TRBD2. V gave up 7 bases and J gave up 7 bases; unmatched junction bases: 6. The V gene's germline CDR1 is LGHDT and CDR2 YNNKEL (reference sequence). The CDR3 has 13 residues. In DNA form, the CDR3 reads TGTGCCAGCACGGCGGGACTATTCGGGGAGCTGTTTTTT. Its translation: CASTAGLFGELFF.

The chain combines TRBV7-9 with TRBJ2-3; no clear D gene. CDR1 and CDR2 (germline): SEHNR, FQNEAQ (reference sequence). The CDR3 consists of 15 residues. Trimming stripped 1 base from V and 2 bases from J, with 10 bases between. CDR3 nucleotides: TGTGCCAGCAGCTTAGTTATCCTTCTCACAGATACGCAGTATTTT. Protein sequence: CASSLVILLTDTQYF.

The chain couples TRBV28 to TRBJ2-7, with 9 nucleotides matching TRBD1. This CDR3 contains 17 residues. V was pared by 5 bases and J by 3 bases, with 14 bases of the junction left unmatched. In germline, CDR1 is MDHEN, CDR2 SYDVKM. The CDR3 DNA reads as TGTGCCAGCAGTCGAACTACAGGGGGCGCCCCCCTCTACGAGCAGTACTTC. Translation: CASSRTTGGAPLYEQYF.